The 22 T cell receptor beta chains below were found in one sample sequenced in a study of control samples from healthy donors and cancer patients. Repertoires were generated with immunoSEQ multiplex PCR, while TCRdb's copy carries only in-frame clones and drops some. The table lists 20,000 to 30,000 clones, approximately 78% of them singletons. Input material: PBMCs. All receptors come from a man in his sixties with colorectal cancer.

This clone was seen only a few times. The chain's CDR3 is CASSPPSVHNYGYTF. CDR3 bases: TGTGCCAGCTCACCACCTTCGGTACATAACTATGGCTACACCTTC. This chain joins TRBV18 and TRBJ1-2; D gene unclear. The CDR3 loop spans 15 amino acids. In germline, CDR1 is KGHSH, CDR2 LQKENI. V lost 0 bases, J lost 1 base, and 9 bases lay in between.

The CDR3, as DNA: TGTGCCACCAGTTCGCCCGGGACACGATACAATGAGCAGTTCTTC. Protein: CATSSPGTRYNEQFF. V gene TRBV24-1 combines with J gene TRBJ2-1; possibly TRBD1 for D (6 bases). The V and J ends lost 6 bases and 4 bases respectively, with 15 bases between them. CDR3 size: 15 residues. CDR1 is KGHDR and CDR2 is SFDVKD in the germline V gene.

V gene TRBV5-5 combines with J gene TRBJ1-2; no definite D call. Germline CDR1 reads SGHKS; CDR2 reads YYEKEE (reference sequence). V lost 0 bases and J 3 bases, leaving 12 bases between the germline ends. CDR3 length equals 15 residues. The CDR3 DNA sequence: TGTGCCAGCAGCTTGGCTGGGCAGACCGACTATGGCTACACCTTC. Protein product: CASSLAGQTDYGYTF. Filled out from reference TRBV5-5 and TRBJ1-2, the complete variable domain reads DAGVTQSPTHLIKTRGQQVTLRCSPISGHKSVSWYQQVLGQGPQFIFQYYEKEERGRGNFPDRFSARQFPNYSSELNVNALLLGDSALYLCASSLAGQTDYGYTFGSGTRLTVV.

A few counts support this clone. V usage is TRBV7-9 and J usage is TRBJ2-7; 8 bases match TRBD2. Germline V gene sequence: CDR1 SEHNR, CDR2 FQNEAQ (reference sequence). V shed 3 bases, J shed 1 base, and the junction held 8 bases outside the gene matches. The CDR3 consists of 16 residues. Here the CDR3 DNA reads TGTGCCAGCAGCTTTAGCGGCCTAGCGGGTTCCTACGAGCAGTACTTC. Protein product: CASSFSGLAGSYEQYF.

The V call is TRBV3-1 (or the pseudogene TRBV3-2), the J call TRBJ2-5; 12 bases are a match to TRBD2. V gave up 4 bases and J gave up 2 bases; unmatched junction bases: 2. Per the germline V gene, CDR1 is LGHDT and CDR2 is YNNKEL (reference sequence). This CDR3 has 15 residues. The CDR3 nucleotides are TGTGCCAGCAGCCGACTAGCGGGGGAACAAGAGACCCAGTACTTC. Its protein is CASSRLAGEQETQYF.

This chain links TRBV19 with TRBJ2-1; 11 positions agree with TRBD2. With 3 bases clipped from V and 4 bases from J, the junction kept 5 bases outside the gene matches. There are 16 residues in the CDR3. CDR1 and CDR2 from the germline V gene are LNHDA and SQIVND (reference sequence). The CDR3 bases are TGTGCCAGTAGTATCTTGGGACTAGCGGAATACAATGAGCAGTTCTTC. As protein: CASSILGLAEYNEQFF.

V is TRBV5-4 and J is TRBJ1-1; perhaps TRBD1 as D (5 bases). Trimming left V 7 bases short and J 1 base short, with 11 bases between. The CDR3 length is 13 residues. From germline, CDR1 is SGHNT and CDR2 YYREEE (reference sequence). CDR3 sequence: CASATQGNTEAFF. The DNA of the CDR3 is TGTGCCAGCGCTACTCAGGGGAACACTGAAGCTTTCTTT.

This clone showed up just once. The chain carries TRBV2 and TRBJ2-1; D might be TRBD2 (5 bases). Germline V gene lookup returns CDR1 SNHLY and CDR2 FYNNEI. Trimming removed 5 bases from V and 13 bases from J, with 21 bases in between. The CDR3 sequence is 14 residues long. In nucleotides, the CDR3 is TGTGCCAGCAGTCCCTACGAACGGACTGATAGCCAGTTCTTC. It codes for CASSPYERTDSQFF.

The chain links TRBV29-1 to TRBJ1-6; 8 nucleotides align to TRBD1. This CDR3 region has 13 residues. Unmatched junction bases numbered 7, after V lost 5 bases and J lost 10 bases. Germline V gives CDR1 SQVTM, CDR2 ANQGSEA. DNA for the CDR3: TGCAGCGTTAAACAGGGGGAGAGATCACCCCTCCACTTT. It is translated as CSVKQGERSPLHF.

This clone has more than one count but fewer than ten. The CDR3 loop reads CASSYVGESPLHF. The CDR3 DNA is TGTGCCAGCAGTTACGTCGGGGAATCACCCCTCCACTTT. This chain uses TRBV6-2 or TRBV6-3 with TRBJ1-6; D gene ambiguous. Trimming removed 2 bases from V and 10 bases from J, with 9 bases in between. In germline, CDR1 is MNHEY, CDR2 SVGEGT. This CDR3 has 13 residues.

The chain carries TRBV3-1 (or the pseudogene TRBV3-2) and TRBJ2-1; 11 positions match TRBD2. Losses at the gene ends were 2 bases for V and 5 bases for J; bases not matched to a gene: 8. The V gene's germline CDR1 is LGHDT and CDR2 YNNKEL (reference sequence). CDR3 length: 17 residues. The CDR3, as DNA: TGTGCCAGCAGCCAAAAGAAGGGTAGCGGGGGGGACAATGAGCAGTTCTTC. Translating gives CASSQKKGSGGDNEQFF.

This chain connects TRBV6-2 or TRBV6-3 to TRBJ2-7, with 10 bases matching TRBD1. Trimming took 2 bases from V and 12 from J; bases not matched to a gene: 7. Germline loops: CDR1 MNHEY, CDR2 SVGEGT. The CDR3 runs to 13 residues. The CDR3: CASSYTGTGDMYV. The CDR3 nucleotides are TGTGCCAGCAGTTACACCGGGACAGGGGATATGTACGTC.

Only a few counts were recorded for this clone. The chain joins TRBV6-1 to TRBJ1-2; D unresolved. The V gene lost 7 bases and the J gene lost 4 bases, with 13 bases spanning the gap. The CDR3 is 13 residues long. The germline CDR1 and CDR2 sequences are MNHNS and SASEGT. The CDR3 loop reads CASIDQGRYGYTF. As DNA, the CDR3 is TGTGCCAGCATCGACCAAGGACGCTATGGCTACACCTTC.

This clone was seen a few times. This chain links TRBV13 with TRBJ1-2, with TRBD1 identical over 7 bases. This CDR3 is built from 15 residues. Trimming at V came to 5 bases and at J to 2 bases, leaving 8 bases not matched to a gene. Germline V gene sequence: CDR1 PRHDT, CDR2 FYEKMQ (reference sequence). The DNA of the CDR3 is TGTGCCAGCAGCGACTCCCGACAGGGAAACTATGGCTACACCTTC. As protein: CASSDSRQGNYGYTF.

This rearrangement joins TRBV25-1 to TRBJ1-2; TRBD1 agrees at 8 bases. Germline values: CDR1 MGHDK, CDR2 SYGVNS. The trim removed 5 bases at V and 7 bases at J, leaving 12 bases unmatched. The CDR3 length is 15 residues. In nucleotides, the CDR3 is TGTGCCAGCAGTCCTCATGATCAGGGGGCTGTTGGCTACACCTTC. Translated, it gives CASSPHDQGAVGYTF.

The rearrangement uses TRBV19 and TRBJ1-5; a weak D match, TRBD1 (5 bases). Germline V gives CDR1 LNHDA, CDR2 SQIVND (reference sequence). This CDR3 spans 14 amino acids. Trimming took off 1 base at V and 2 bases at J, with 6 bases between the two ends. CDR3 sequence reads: CASSIGRGNQPQHF. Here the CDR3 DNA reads TGTGCCAGTAGTATAGGCAGGGGCAATCAGCCCCAGCATTTT.

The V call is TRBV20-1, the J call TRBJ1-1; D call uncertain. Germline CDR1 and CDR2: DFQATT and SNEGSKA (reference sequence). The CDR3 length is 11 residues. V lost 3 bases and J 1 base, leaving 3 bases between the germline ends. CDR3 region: CSASKNTEAFF. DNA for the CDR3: TGCAGTGCTAGCAAGAACACTGAAGCTTTCTTT.

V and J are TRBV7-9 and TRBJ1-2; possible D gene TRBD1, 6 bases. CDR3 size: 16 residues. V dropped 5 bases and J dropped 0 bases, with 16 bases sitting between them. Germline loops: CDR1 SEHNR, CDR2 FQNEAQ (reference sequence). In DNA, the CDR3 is TGTGCCAGCAGCCCGGGAGGGGGGGGCGCTAACTATGGCTACACCTTC. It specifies CASSPGGGGANYGYTF. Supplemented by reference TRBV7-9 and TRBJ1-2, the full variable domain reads DTGVSQNPRHKITKRGQNVTFRCDPISEHNRLYWYRQTLGQGPEFLTYFQNEAQLEKSRLLSDRFSAERPKGSFSTLEIQRTEQGDSAMYLCASSPGGGGANYGYTFGSGTRLTVV.

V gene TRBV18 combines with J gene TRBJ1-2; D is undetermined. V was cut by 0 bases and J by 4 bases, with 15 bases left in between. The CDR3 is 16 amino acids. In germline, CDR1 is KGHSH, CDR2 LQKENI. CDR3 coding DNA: TGTGCCAGCTCACCACCGGTCGACGGCTGGACCTATGGCTACACCTTC. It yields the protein CASSPPVDGWTYGYTF.

As DNA, the CDR3 is TGTGCCAGCAGCTTAGGGACAGGGAGTCGTGATCAGCCCCAGCATTTT. Protein: CASSLGTGSRDQPQHF. The V gene is TRBV7-9, the J gene TRBJ1-5, with TRBD1 identical over 8 bases. The CDR3 runs 16 residues. Germline trimming cut 1 base from V and 5 bases from J; bases unmatched to any gene: 7. From germline, CDR1 is SEHNR and CDR2 FQNEAQ (reference sequence).

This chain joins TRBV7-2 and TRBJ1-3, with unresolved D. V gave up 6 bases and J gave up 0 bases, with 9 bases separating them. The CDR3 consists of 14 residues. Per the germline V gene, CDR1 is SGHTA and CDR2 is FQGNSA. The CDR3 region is CASSQVNSGNTIYF. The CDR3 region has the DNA TGTGCCAGCAGTCAAGTAAACTCTGGAAACACCATATATTTT.

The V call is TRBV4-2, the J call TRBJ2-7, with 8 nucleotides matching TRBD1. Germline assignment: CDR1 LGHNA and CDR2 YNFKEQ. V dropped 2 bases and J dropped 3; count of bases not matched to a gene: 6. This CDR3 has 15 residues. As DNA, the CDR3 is TGTGCCAGCAGCCAATCAGGGACAGGCGGCTACGAGCAGTACTTC. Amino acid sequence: CASSQSGTGGYEQYF.